This TCR beta chain was obtained from a study of CD8 T cells in ankylosing spondylitis. TCRdb ran MiXCR on the 5' RACE reads and lists one entry per CDR3 protein. Among fewer than 400,000 distinct CDR3 sequences listed, around 20% were seen once. A remark on this clonotype: The antigen is not known.

Trimming removed 1 base at V and 6 bases at J, with 15 bases between. This CDR3 spans 15 amino acids. In germline, CDR1 is SGHAT, CDR2 FQNNGV. Overall study findings and caveats: Blood of patients with ankylosing spondylitis appeared to be characterized by a TCR beta motif of several highly homologous variants. Disease-linked clones had a CD8+ phenotype and relatively low frequency in peripheral blood.

The sample taken for sequencing was blood, either unsorted or a sorted T cell fraction (not recorded which). This TCR was recovered from a male donor with ankylosing spondylitis. The rearrangement joins TRBV11-2 to TRBJ1-2, with D possibly being TRBD1 (5 bases). CDR3 coding DNA: TGTGCCAGCAGCTTAGGTAACGCCGGGACGCATGGCTACACCTTC. Its protein product is CASSLGNAGTHGYTF.